This T cell receptor beta chain stems from a study of OX40 agonist ivuxolimab in advanced cancers. Study-level points and caveats: Partial responders dosed at 0.1-3.0 mg/kg displayed clonal expansion ranking among the lowest. Researchers report that CD8+ T cells had, on average, more expanded clones than CD4+.

This clone has more than one count but fewer than ten. Its specificity is not known. Excluded were patients having autoimmune disease history or systemic immunosuppression. At cycle 4 day 1, cycle 7 day 1, and baseline, blood was sampled. Clones were sequenced by immunoSEQ multiplex PCR, and TCRdb holds only the in-frame ones, with some missing. The sample lists roughly 48,000 clones; roughly nine tenths were seen once. Germline values: CDR1 LNHDA, CDR2 SQIVND (reference sequence). V lost 3 bases to trimming and J lost 4 bases, with 12 bases between them. There are 14 residues in the CDR3. The material sequenced was CD4+ or CD8+ T cells sorted from blood, taken in a trial of the OX40 agonist ivuxolimab. V usage is TRBV19 and J usage is TRBJ1-1, with D unclear. The clonotype originates from an adult with an advanced solid tumor such as melanoma, head and neck, liver or kidney cancer. CDR3 nucleotides: TGTGCCAGTAGTATTCCGGGCTCAATCACTGAAGCTTTCTTT. Translation gives CASSIPGSITEAFF.